The 18 T cell receptor beta chains in this list originate from one sample, sequenced in a study of blood T cell repertoires in COVID-19. Profiling relied on immunoSEQ multiplex PCR, and the TCRdb table lists in-frame clones only, not all of them. The sample records around 68,000 clones, roughly 87% being singletons. Material for sequencing was peripheral blood. The receptors were gathered from a man over 45 with active COVID-19.

The V and J genes are TRBV30 and TRBJ1-3, with D tentatively TRBD1 (6 bases). Trimming shortened V by 0 bases and J by 2 bases, and 14 bases separated the two germline ends. The CDR3 consists of 16 residues. Germline V lookup: CDR1 GTSNPN, CDR2 SVGIG (reference sequence). The DNA for the CDR3 is TGTGCCTGGAGTGTAGGGGGGGCATCAACTGGAAACACCATATATTTT. This codes for CAWSVGGASTGNTIYF.

This rearrangement joins TRBV6-5 to TRBJ2-3, with TRBD1 as a possible D gene (6 bases). CDR3 length: 15 amino acids. With 6 bases removed from V and 2 bases from J, the gap between germline ends came to 15 bases. Germline V gives CDR1 MNHEY, CDR2 SVGAGI. CDR3 sequence: CASRSGHRNTDTQYF. DNA for the CDR3: TGTGCCAGCAGATCGGGACACCGAAACACAGATACGCAGTATTTT.

This clone has just one count. The chain is built from TRBV11-3 and TRBJ2-1; 9 bases line up with TRBD2. Germline values: CDR1 SGHNT, CDR2 YENEEA. This CDR3 region has 18 residues. The ends lost 5 bases at V and 3 bases at J; junction bases unmatched: 14. CDR3 DNA sequence: TGTGCCAGCAGCCCGTCTAGTGTGGCGGGGGGGAGCTACAATGAGCAGTTCTTC. Protein: CASSPSSVAGGSYNEQFF.

The chain carries TRBV5-1 and TRBJ2-2; D possibly corresponds to TRBD1 (5 bases). V gave up 0 bases and J gave up 4 bases, with 7 bases separating them. This CDR3 is 14 amino acids long. Germline V gene lookup returns CDR1 SGHRS and CDR2 YFSETQ. This chain's CDR3 is CASSLAQGTGELFF. The CDR3 nucleotides read TGCGCCAGCAGCTTGGCCCAGGGCACCGGGGAGCTGTTTTTT. The whole variable domain, remainder taken from reference TRBV5-1 and TRBJ2-2, is KAGVTQTPRYLIKTRGQQVTLSCSPISGHRSVSWYQQTPGQGLQFLFEYFSETQRNKGNFPGRFSGRQFSNSRSEMNVSTLELGDSALYLCASSLAQGTGELFFGEGSRLTVL.

The genes are TRBV15 and TRBJ2-5, with TRBD2 identical over 9 bases. This CDR3 has 14 amino acids. Germline V gene sequence: CDR1 LNHNV, CDR2 YYDKDF (reference sequence). Trimming removed 11 bases from V and 5 bases from J; junction bases left unmatched: 12. DNA of the CDR3: TGTGCCGCCCGGGCGGGAGGGGGGCCGGAGACCCAGTACTTC. Its protein product is CAARAGGGPETQYF. The full variable domain, rest sourced from reference TRBV15 and TRBJ2-5, is DAMVIQNPRYQVTQFGKPVTLSCSQTLNHNVMYWYQQKSSQAPKLLFHYYDKDFNNEADTPDNFQSRRPNTSFCFLDIRSPGLGDTAMYLCAARAGGGPETQYFGPGTRLLVL.

The chain combines TRBV2 with TRBJ2-3; 7 nucleotides agree with TRBD2. This CDR3 has 15 amino acids. V was pared by 6 bases and J by 5 bases, with 11 bases of the junction left unmatched. The germline V gene has CDR1 SNHLY and CDR2 FYNNEI. The CDR3 sequence: CASSGEGFTLDTQYF. CDR3 sequence (DNA): TGTGCCAGCAGCGGGGAGGGTTTTACTTTAGATACGCAGTATTTT.

The chain joins TRBV5-1 to TRBJ1-6; D may be TRBD1 (6 bases). Trimming took 3 bases from V and 6 from J, leaving 13 bases between them. The CDR3 totals 15 residues. CDR1 and CDR2 from the germline V gene are SGHRS and YFSETQ. CDR3: CASSSQDSVNSPLHF. DNA for the CDR3: TGCGCCAGCAGCTCCCAGGACAGTGTTAATTCACCCCTCCACTTT.

The rearrangement uses TRBV5-1 and TRBJ1-1; the D is unclear. In germline, CDR1 is SGHRS, CDR2 YFSETQ. V was trimmed by 0 bases and J by 1 base, leaving 16 bases between them. This CDR3 comprises 17 residues. CDR3 DNA sequence: TGCGCCAGCAGCTTGGGTTGGGGAGATAGGCGGAACACTGAAGCTTTCTTT. Translating it yields CASSLGWGDRRNTEAFF.

This clone was detected a few times. The rearrangement links TRBV6-6 to TRBJ2-6; maybe TRBD1 (5 bases). Germline CDR1 is MNHNY and CDR2 is SVGAGI (reference sequence). The CDR3 runs 15 residues. The V end lost 6 bases, the J end lost 4 bases, and 13 bases lay between the germline ends. CDR3 loop: CASRLQDPGANVLTF. DNA for the CDR3: TGTGCCAGCAGGCTACAGGACCCAGGGGCCAACGTCCTGACTTTC.

The chain couples TRBV5-8 to TRBJ2-2; D is ambiguous. There are 16 residues in the CDR3. V lost 4 bases to trimming and J lost 0 bases, with 13 bases between them. Germline CDR1 reads SGHTS; CDR2 reads YDEGEE. CDR3 DNA sequence: TGTGCCAGCAGCCCTGGAACCAGGTCGAACACCGGGGAGCTGTTTTTT. Amino acid sequence: CASSPGTRSNTGELFF.

The V call is TRBV19, the J call TRBJ2-7; 8 bases fit TRBD1. V trimming: 4 bases; J trimming: 6 bases; junction bases outside the gene matches: 8. CDR1 and CDR2 from the germline V gene are LNHDA and SQIVND (reference sequence). The CDR3 is 14 residues long. The CDR3 is CASSKKTQGAEQYF. CDR3 coding DNA: TGTGCCAGTAGTAAGAAGACGCAGGGGGCCGAGCAGTACTTC.

The chain employs TRBV25-1 and TRBJ1-1; D unresolved. Between the trimmed V and J ends, which lost 7 bases and 5 bases, there was a span of 14 bases. Germline V lookup: CDR1 MGHDK, CDR2 SYGVNS. The CDR3 totals 13 residues. This chain's CDR3 is CASTTAAQTEAFF. The CDR3 DNA sequence: TGTGCCAGCACTACAGCGGCTCAGACTGAAGCTTTCTTT. Filled out from reference TRBV25-1 and TRBJ1-1, the complete variable domain reads EADIYQTPRYLVIGTGKKITLECSQTMGHDKMYWYQQDPGMELHLIHYSYGVNSTEKGDLSSESTVSRIRTEHFPLTLESARPSHTSQYLCASTTAAQTEAFFGQGTRLTVV.

The gene calls are TRBV7-2 and TRBJ2-2; D is unclear. Deletions cut 4 bases from V and 8 bases from J, with 17 bases between. This CDR3 region has 15 residues. CDR1 and CDR2 from the germline V gene are SGHTA and FQGNSA. CDR3 loop: CASSSHPIVGGELFF. CDR3 nucleotide sequence: TGTGCCAGCAGCTCCCACCCGATTGTCGGGGGGGAGCTGTTTTTT.

The gene calls are TRBV6-1 and TRBJ2-1; TRBD2 agrees at 7 bases. This CDR3 has 15 amino acids. From germline, CDR1 is MNHNS and CDR2 SASEGT. V was clipped by 2 bases and J by 2 bases; unmatched bases: 3. The CDR3 spells CASSEIREAYNEQFF. The CDR3 DNA reads as TGTGCCAGCAGTGAAATACGGGAGGCCTACAATGAGCAGTTCTTC.

This chain links TRBV4-1 with TRBJ2-7, with D possibly being TRBD2 (5 bases). The CDR3 extends over 14 amino acids. The V end lost 4 bases, the J end lost 5 bases, and 15 bases lay between the germline ends. Germline V gives CDR1 MGHRA, CDR2 YSYEKL. CDR3 coding DNA: TGCGCCAGCAGCCGTAAAGAGGGCAGCAACGAGCAGTACTTC. Protein: CASSRKEGSNEQYF.

This chain connects TRBV6-5 to TRBJ1-2; 9 positions match TRBD1. Per germline, CDR1 MNHEY and CDR2 SVGAGI. Losses at the gene ends were 6 bases for V and 4 bases for J; bases not matched to a gene: 9. CDR3 length: 15 amino acids. Here the CDR3 reads CASRPGTGRTYGYTF. CDR3 bases: TGTGCCAGCAGACCCGGGACAGGGAGGACCTATGGCTACACCTTC.

The chain links TRBV12-3 or TRBV12-4 to TRBJ1-2; D is perhaps TRBD1 (6 bases). V was trimmed by 4 bases and J by 6 bases, leaving 12 bases between them. This CDR3 contains 13 residues. For the CDR3, the DNA is TGTGCCAGCAGTTCTCGGGGGGGCCATGGCTACACCTTC. Protein sequence: CASSSRGGHGYTF.

The CDR3 is CATSDSRGSGDTQYF. The CDR3 nucleotides read TGTGCCACCAGTGATTCCAGGGGATCAGGAGATACGCAGTATTTT. The chain has TRBV24-1 and TRBJ2-3; D is perhaps TRBD1 (6 bases). Germline V gene lookup returns CDR1 KGHDR and CDR2 SFDVKD. The germline V and J ends were trimmed by 2 bases and 5 bases, with 13 bases remaining between them. The CDR3 length is 15 residues.